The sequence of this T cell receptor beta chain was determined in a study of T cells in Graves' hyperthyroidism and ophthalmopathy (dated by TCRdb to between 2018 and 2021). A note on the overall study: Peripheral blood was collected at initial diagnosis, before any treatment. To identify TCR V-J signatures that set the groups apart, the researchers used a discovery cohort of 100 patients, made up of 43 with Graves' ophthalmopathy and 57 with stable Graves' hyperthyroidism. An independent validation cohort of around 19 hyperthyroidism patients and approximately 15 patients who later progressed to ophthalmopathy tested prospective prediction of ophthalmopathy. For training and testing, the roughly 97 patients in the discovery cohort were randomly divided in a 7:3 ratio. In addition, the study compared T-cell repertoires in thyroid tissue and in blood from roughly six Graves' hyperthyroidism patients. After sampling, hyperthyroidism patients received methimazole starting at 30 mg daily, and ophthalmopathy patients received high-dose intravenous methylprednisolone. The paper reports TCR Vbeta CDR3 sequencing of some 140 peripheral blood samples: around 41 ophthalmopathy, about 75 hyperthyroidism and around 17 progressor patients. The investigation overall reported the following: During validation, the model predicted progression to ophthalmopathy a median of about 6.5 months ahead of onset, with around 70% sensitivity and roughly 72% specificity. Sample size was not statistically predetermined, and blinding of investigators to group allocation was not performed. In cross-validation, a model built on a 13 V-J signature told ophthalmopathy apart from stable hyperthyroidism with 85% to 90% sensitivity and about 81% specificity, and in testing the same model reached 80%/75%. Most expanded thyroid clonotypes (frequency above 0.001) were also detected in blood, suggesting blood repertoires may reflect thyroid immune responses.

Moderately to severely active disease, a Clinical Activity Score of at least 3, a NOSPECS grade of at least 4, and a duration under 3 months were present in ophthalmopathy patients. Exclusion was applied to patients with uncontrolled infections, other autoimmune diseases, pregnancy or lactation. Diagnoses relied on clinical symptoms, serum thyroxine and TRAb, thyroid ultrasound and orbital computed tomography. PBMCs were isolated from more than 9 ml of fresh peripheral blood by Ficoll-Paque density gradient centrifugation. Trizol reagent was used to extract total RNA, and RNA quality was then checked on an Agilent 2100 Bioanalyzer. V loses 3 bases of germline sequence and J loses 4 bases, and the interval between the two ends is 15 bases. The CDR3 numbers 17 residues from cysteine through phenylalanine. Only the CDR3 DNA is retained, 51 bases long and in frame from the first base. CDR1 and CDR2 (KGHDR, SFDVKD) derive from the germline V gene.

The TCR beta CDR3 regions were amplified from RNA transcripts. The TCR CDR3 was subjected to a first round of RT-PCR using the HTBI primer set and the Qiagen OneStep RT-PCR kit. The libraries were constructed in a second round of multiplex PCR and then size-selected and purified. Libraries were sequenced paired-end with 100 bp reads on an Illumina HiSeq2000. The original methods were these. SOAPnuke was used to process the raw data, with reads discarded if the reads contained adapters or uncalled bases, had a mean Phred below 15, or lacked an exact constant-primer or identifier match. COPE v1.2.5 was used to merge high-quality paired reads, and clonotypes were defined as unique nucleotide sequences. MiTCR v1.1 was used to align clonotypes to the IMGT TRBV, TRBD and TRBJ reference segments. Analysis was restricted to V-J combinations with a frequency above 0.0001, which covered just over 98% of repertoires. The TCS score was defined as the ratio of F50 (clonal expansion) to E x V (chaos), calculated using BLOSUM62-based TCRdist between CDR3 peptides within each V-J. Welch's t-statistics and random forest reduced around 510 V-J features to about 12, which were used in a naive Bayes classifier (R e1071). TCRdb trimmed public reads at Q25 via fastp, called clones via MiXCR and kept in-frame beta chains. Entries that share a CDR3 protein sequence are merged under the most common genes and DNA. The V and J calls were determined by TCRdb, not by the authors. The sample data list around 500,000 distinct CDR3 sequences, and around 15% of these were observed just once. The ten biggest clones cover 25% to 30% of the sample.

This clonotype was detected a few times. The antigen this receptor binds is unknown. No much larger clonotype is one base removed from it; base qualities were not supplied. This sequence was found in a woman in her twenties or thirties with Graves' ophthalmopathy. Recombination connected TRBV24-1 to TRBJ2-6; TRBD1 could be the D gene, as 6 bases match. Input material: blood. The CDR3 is CATSDMTGSKGANVLTF. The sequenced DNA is TGTGCCACCAGTGATATGACAGGATCGAAAGGGGCCAACGTCCTGACTTTC.